This T cell receptor (beta chain) was sequenced in a study of blood T cell repertoires in COVID-19. Overall study context: Both acute and convalescent COVID-19 samples were obtained from the United States, Italy and Spain.

Profiled with immunoSEQ multiplex PCR; TCRdb holds only in-frame clones, not every one. The sample includes about 170,000 clones, just under 85% seen only once; the top ten take approximately 8%. Sample: peripheral blood. The receptor was isolated from an elderly woman with COVID-19, enrolled during active disease.

The CDR3 region is CASSSTPGQYRYEQYF. CDR3 sequence (DNA): TGTGCCAGCAGCTCGACTCCGGGACAGTATAGATACGAGCAGTACTTC. The genes are TRBV7-3 and TRBJ2-7, with 7 bases matching TRBD1. The CDR3 is 16 amino acids. V was pared by 4 bases and J by 4 bases, with 13 bases of the junction left unmatched. Looked up from germline, CDR1 is SGHTA and CDR2 is FQGTGA.